This is a list of T cell receptor beta chains from one sample in a study of control samples from healthy donors and cancer patients. Assay used: immunoSEQ multiplex PCR; TCRdb lists only in-frame clones, some missing. The sample holds 150,000 to 200,000 clones; around 96% are singletons and the top ten take 8.5%. Sample: blood. The receptors derive from a woman between 35 and 50 years old in good health. Both conserved end residues are part of each CDR3. A D gene is named only where the DNA matches it firmly. Some rows have no size entry. The others give once, few or many, or a class for an expanded clone.

j_call | d_call | cdr3_length | clone_size | v_call | cdr3_aa | cdr3_nt
TRBJ2-3 | - | 14 | - | TRBV5-1 | CASRYGLRTDTQYF | TGCGCCAGCCGCTACGGGCTCCGGACAGATACGCAGTATTTT
TRBJ1-2 | TRBD1 | 16 | - | TRBV19 | CASSPQGAGANYGYTF | TGTGCCAGTAGTCCTCAGGGGGCCGGAGCTAACTATGGCTACACCTTC
TRBJ1-4 | TRBD1 | 15 | - | TRBV30 | CAWSVRNRGNEKLFF | TGTGCCTGGAGTGTTCGCAACAGGGGCAATGAAAAACTGTTTTTT
TRBJ2-7 | TRBD1 | 14 | - | TRBV5-1 | CASSFDRGVNEQYF | TGCGCCAGCAGCTTTGACAGGGGGGTCAACGAGCAGTACTTC
TRBJ1-1 | - | 15 | - | TRBV7-9 | CASSDFRGRNTEAFF | TGTGCCAGCAGCGATTTCCGAGGCCGGAACACTGAAGCTTTCTTT
TRBJ1-4 | - | 14 | - | TRBV7-9 | CASSWGINNEKLFF | TGTGCCAGCAGCTGGGGGATCAATAATGAAAAACTGTTTTTT
TRBJ1-3 | TRBD1 | 14 | - | TRBV7-9 | CASSFGQGGNTIYF | TGTGCCAGCAGCTTCGGACAGGGGGGAAACACCATATATTTT
TRBJ1-2 | TRBD1 | 12 | - | TRBV20-1 | CSASETGFGYTF | TGCAGTGCTAGTGAGACAGGGTTTGGCTACACCTTC
TRBJ2-3 | TRBD2 | 15 | - | TRBV6-1 | CASSDRGSTTDTQYF | TGTGCCAGCAGTGATCGCGGGAGTACAACAGATACGCAGTATTTT
TRBJ1-5 | - | 14 | - | TRBV28 | CASSSYGLNQPQHF | TGTGCCAGCAGTTCCTATGGCCTGAATCAGCCCCAGCATTTT
TRBJ1-1 | - | 13 | - | TRBV7-2 | CANWGPWNTEAFF | TGTGCCAACTGGGGGCCCTGGAACACTGAAGCTTTCTTT
TRBJ2-7 | - | 14 | - | TRBV6-4 | CASTVIRLVAEQYF | TGTGCCAGCACCGTGATCAGACTAGTTGCCGAGCAGTACTTC
TRBJ1-5 | TRBD1 | 15 | - | TRBV7-8 | CASSRDRARDQPQHF | TGTGCCAGCAGCCGAGACAGGGCCCGAGATCAGCCCCAGCATTTT
TRBJ1-1 | - | 13 | - | TRBV4-3 | CASSQDRNSEAFF | TGCGCCAGCAGCCAAGATCGCAATTCGGAAGCTTTCTTT
TRBJ1-1 | TRBD1 | 14 | - | TRBV5-1 | CASSLGQGVTEAFF | TGCGCCAGCAGCTTGGGACAGGGGGTAACTGAAGCTTTCTTT
TRBJ1-3 | - | 14 | - | TRBV21-1 | CASSLRTAGNTIYF | TGTGCCAGCAGCTTGCGGACGGCCGGAAACACCATATATTTT
TRBJ1-3 | - | 11 | - | TRBV27 | CASSFGGTIYF | TGTGCCAGCAGTTTTGGGGGGACCATATATTTT
TRBJ1-1 | TRBD1 | 14 | - | TRBV18 | CASSVQGDVAEAFF | TGTGCCAGCTCCGTACAGGGGGATGTAGCTGAAGCTTTCTTT
TRBJ1-1 | - | 15 | - | TRBV7-2 | CASSLFGGVNTEAFF | TGTGCCAGCAGCTTATTTGGGGGAGTGAACACTGAAGCTTTCTTT
TRBJ1-1 | TRBD1 | 16 | - | TRBV7-3 | CASSPDRGGRDTEAFF | TGTGCCAGCAGCCCCGACAGGGGGGGTAGGGACACTGAAGCTTTCTTT
TRBJ1-5 | - | 18 | - | TRBV30 | CAWADTRLFSDSNQPQHF | TGTGCCTGGGCGGACACGCGGCTCTTTTCAGATAGCAATCAGCCCCAGCATTTT
TRBJ1-1 | - | 14 | - | TRBV4-3 | CASSQGGRGTEAFF | TGCGCCAGCAGCCAAGGAGGTCGGGGAACTGAAGCTTTCTTT
TRBJ1-1 | TRBD1 | 14 | - | TRBV18 | CASSPTGGGPEAFF | TGTGCCAGCTCACCAACAGGGGGCGGCCCTGAAGCTTTCTTT
TRBJ1-1 | - | 15 | - | TRBV19 | CASRDFGTPNTEAFF | TGTGCCAGTAGAGATTTTGGGACACCAAACACTGAAGCTTTCTTT
TRBJ2-3 | - | 16 | - | TRBV7-6 | CASSLGASRGTDTQYF | TGTGCCAGCAGCTTAGGGGCCTCGCGGGGCACAGATACGCAGTATTTT
TRBJ2-7 | TRBD1 | 14 | - | TRBV5-5 | CASRTRDRGHEQYF | TGTGCCAGCAGAACTCGGGACAGGGGACACGAGCAGTACTTC
TRBJ1-4 | TRBD1 | 16 | - | TRBV5-6 | CASSALTGLLNEKLFF | TGTGCCAGCAGCGCCCTGACAGGGTTGCTTAATGAAAAACTGTTTTTT
TRBJ1-2 | - | 13 | - | TRBV5-4 | CASSTDRLYGYTF | TGTGCCAGCAGCACGGACAGATTATATGGCTACACCTTC
TRBJ1-2 | TRBD1 | 13 | - | TRBV12-5 | CASGTTGLDGYTF | TGTGCTAGTGGAACGACAGGGTTGGATGGCTACACCTTC
TRBJ1-4 | - | 14 | - | TRBV19 | CASSMGTENEKLFF | TGTGCCAGTAGTATGGGGACCGAGAATGAAAAACTGTTTTTT
TRBJ1-2 | TRBD1 | 15 | - | TRBV2 | CASSGTGIEYYGYTF | TGTGCCAGCAGTGGGACAGGGATTGAGTACTATGGCTACACCTTC
TRBJ2-1 | TRBD2 | 15 | many | TRBV4-2 | CASSQSFSGGAEQFF | TGTGCCAGCAGCCAGTCCTTTAGCGGGGGGGCCGAGCAGTTCTTC
TRBJ2-7 | TRBD2 | 15 | - | TRBV19 | CASKNTGGSSYEQYF | TGTGCCAGTAAAAATACGGGAGGGAGCTCCTACGAGCAGTACTTC
TRBJ2-2 | TRBD1 | 17 | - | TRBV6-4 | CASSAFPGTVNTGELFF | TGTGCCAGCAGTGCATTCCCCGGGACAGTGAACACCGGGGAGCTGTTTTTT
TRBJ2-5 | TRBD1 | 14 | - | TRBV7-2 | CASSMDRVQETQYF | TGTGCCAGCAGCATGGACAGGGTACAAGAGACCCAGTACTTC
TRBJ1-1 | - | 15 | - | TRBV18 | CASSPKGPGPTEAFF | TGTGCCAGCTCACCAAAGGGACCGGGTCCCACTGAAGCTTTCTTT
TRBJ2-1 | - | 12 | - | TRBV10-2 | CASKPGRNEQFF | TGCGCCAGCAAGCCCGGCAGGAATGAGCAGTTCTTC
TRBJ1-1 | TRBD1 | 14 | - | TRBV29-1 | CSVEGGTGYTEAFF | TGCAGCGTTGAAGGTGGGACAGGCTACACTGAAGCTTTCTTT
TRBJ2-7 | - | 16 | - | TRBV7-9 | CASSLGGGDGAYEQYF | TGTGCCAGCAGTTTGGGTGGAGGGGACGGTGCCTACGAGCAGTACTTC
TRBJ2-7 | - | 13 | - | TRBV29-1 | CSVGIVRGDEQYF | TGCAGCGTTGGCATCGTCAGGGGTGACGAGCAGTACTTC
TRBJ1-1 | - | 13 | - | TRBV7-3 | CASSLDSNTEAFF | TGTGCCAGCAGCTTAGACTCTAACACTGAAGCTTTCTTT
TRBJ2-5 | - | 13 | - | TRBV12-3/TRBV12-4 | CASTSGLQETQYF | TGTGCCAGCACGAGTGGGCTGCAAGAGACCCAGTACTTC
TRBJ2-3 | - | 13 | - | TRBV30 | CAWKEGAGDTQYF | TGTGCCTGGAAAGAGGGAGCCGGGGATACGCAGTATTTT
TRBJ2-1 | - | 15 | - | TRBV5-1 | CASSLMGGTYNEQFF | TGCGCCAGCAGCTTGATGGGCGGGACGTACAATGAGCAGTTCTTC
TRBJ2-1 | - | 12 | - | TRBV7-2 | CASSLDYGEQFF | TGTGCCAGCAGCCTGGACTACGGTGAGCAGTTCTTC
TRBJ2-3 | - | 13 | - | TRBV29-1 | CSVGPTSTDTQYF | TGCAGCGTGGGCCCGACTAGCACAGATACGCAGTATTTT
TRBJ1-2 | - | 14 | - | TRBV18 | CASSPGAGDYGYTF | TGTGCCAGCTCACCAGGGGCCGGGGACTATGGCTACACCTTC
TRBJ2-2 | - | 13 | - | TRBV7-9 | CASSSHNTGELFF | TGTGCCAGCAGCTCTCACAACACCGGGGAGCTGTTTTTT
TRBJ2-1 | TRBD2 | 16 | few | TRBV7-8 | CASSLDRLAGDAEQFF | TGTGCCAGCAGCTTAGATCGCCTAGCGGGGGACGCTGAGCAGTTCTTC
TRBJ1-4 | - | 17 | - | TRBV2 | CASSEARGWLSNEKLFF | TGTGCCAGCAGTGAAGCGCGGGGGTGGTTAAGTAATGAAAAACTGTTTTTT
TRBJ2-3 | - | 12 | - | TRBV27 | CASSLQPDTQYF | TGTGCCAGCAGCCTCCAGCCAGATACGCAGTATTTT
TRBJ1-6 | - | 13 | - | TRBV28 | CASSSLRNSPLHF | TGTGCCAGCAGTTCCCTTCGGAATTCACCCCTCCACTTT
TRBJ1-5 | - | 15 | - | TRBV10-2 | CASSDSQGGNQPQHF | TGCGCCAGCAGTGACTCCCAGGGTGGCAATCAGCCCCAGCATTTT
TRBJ1-3 | - | 13 | - | TRBV18 | CASSGGSGNTIYF | TGTGCCAGCTCGGGGGGATCTGGAAACACCATATATTTT
TRBJ1-3 | - | 14 | - | TRBV18 | CASSPNLSGNTIYF | TGTGCCAGCTCACCAAATCTCTCTGGAAACACCATATATTTT
TRBJ2-3 | - | 14 | - | TRBV6-6 | CASSPPGPTDTQYF | TGTGCCAGCAGTCCGCCGGGGCCAACAGATACGCAGTATTTT
TRBJ1-1 | - | 14 | - | TRBV7-2 | CASSLARQNTEAFF | TGTGCCAGCAGCTTAGCGCGACAGAACACTGAAGCTTTCTTT